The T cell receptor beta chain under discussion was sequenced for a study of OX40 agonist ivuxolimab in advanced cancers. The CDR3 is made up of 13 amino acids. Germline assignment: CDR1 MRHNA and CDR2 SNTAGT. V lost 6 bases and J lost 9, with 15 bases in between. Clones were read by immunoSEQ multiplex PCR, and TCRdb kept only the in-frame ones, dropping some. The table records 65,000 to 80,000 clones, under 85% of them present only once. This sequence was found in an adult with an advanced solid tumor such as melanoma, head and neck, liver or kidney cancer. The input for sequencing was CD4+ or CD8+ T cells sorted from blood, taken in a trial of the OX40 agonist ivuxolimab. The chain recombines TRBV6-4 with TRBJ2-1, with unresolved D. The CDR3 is CASSASLLGEQFF. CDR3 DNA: TGTGCCAGCAGCGCCTCATTGCTGGGTGAGCAGTTCTTC.